The 4 T cell receptor beta chains below all came from one sample that was sequenced in a study of beta chain features in type 1 diabetes. The study, taken as a whole, reports: Researchers report that Type 1 diabetes patients had moderately but significantly shorter TCRB CDR3s across all four CD4+ subsets.

These receptors' targets are unknown. Every isolated RNA sample was fully reverse transcribed, so sequencing captured expressed TCRB transcripts. The data were produced by immunoSEQ multiplex PCR, yet TCRdb's version contains in-frame clones alone and is incomplete. This sample has 300,000 to 400,000 clones, with 9.3% found just once. Sequenced material: central memory CD4+ T cells from blood. All receptors derive from a man aged 25 to 40 with type 1 diabetes.

The J gene is TRBJ2-5, the V gene TRBV5-6, with 9 bases lining up with TRBD2. CDR1 is SGHDT and CDR2 is YYEEEE in the germline V gene. The CDR3 is 14 residues long. V dropped 3 bases and J dropped 5; count of bases not matched to a gene: 5. CDR3 nucleotides: TGTGCCAGCAGCTCCTTAGCGGGGGTCGAGACCCAGTACTTC. Translation gives CASSSLAGVETQYF.

The V gene is TRBV28, the J gene TRBJ1-5; D possibly corresponds to TRBD1 (5 bases). Germline loops: CDR1 MDHEN, CDR2 SYDVKM. The CDR3 consists of 12 residues. The CDR3 loop reads CASEQVNQPQHF. The CDR3 region has the DNA TGTGCTAGCGAACAGGTCAATCAGCCCCAGCATTTT.

In regard to this clone: The same CDR3 arises from other DNA sequences in this sample as well. V gene TRBV29-1 combines with J gene TRBJ1-1; 9 nucleotides line up with TRBD1. CDR1 SQVTM and CDR2 ANQGSEA come from the germline V gene. The trim removed 5 bases at V and 2 bases at J, leaving 3 bases unmatched. This CDR3 contains 13 residues. CDR3 in DNA: TGCAGCGTTACGACAGGGGGAAACACTGAAGCTTTCTTT. Its protein product is CSVTTGGNTEAFF.

Only a few counts were recorded for this clone. The chain is built from TRBV5-4 and TRBJ2-1; 7 bases agree with TRBD2. This CDR3 spans 16 amino acids. CDR1 SGHNT and CDR2 YYREEE come from the germline V gene (reference sequence). The junction had 3 bases not matched to a gene; V was cut back by 0 bases and J by 0 bases. CDR3 sequence reads: CASSLGLAASYNEQFF. Here the CDR3 DNA reads TGTGCCAGCAGCTTGGGCCTAGCGGCCTCCTACAATGAGCAGTTCTTC.